This record concerns one T cell receptor beta chain sequence. The antigen it recognizes is unknown. Nothing much larger sits one base from this clone, and base qualities are not available. This sample stems from a study of CD8+CD57+ T cells in acquired aplastic anemia (dated by TCRdb to the late 2010s). With respect to the entire study: A mean of about 3.2 ug of DNA, ranging from roughly 0.17 to 30 ug, was extracted from sorted CD4+ and CD8+ cells. A CD8+CD57+ expansion meant a frequency higher than the mean frequency seen in healthy subjects.

The patients picked for sequencing were ones in whom flow cytometry had shown an expansion of CD8+CD57+ cells. Every patient had a diagnosis of severe acquired aplastic anemia based on International Study of Aplastic Anemia and Agranulocytosis and Camitta criteria. Patients had received no therapy at the time of blood sampling. TCR repertoires of sorted CD4+ and CD8+ blood T cells from severe aplastic anemia patients and healthy subjects were deep-sequenced in the study. Patients were enrolled in the USA under clinicaltrials.gov protocols 00001620, 01623167, 00001397, 00071045, 00081523 and 00961064. Ficoll-Paque density gradient centrifugation was used to isolate peripheral blood mononuclear cells. Before DNA extraction, CD4+ and CD8+ T cells were sorted with FACS or magnetic beads. General conclusions and limits of the study: Although roughly 29 CD8+ CDR3 sequences were shared by patients and controls, these sequences appeared highly expressed in patients and within the immunodominant clones of patients. Between patients and healthy controls, no significant difference in CD8+ Simpson's diversity was found (P=0.060).

TCR beta VDJ combination and CDR3 sequence profiling used genomic DNA as the template. An Illumina HiSeq 2000 was used for TCR repertoire sequencing. Under the source paper's analysis protocol: Repertoires were assessed using TRBV/TRBJ rearrangement plots, CDR3 size and DJ length profiles, and Simpson's diversity index. Whichever DNA sequence was most abundant in the deep sequencing data was defined as the immunodominant clone. CDR3 amino acid sequences were screened for sharing across subjects and compared with published repertoires and the VDJdb database. The public reads were run again by TCRdb, first through fastp at Q25 and then through MiXCR, and only productive beta chains were kept. All rows with the same CDR3 protein become a single entry with the most common DNA and genes. TCRdb, rather than the study authors, made the V and J calls. The sample table records fewer than 300,000 distinct CDR3 sequences; 82% of these occur just once. The top ten clonotypes cover approximately 40% of the sample.

This TCR came from a human donor with aplastic anemia. The specimen was sorted CD4+, CD8+, or CD8+CD57+ T cells (not recorded which) from PBMCs.

The DNA sequence is given as TGTGCCGTTCTTGGGGGGGCGGGGAGCGAGTACGTCGGGTACTTC. It encodes CAVLGGAGSEYVGYF. The chain is made from TRBV7-7 and TRBJ2-7; TRBD2 is perhaps the D gene, given 7 matching bases. V is shortened by 11 bases, J by 12 bases, and the region joining them spans 32 bases. Reading the germline V gene (reference sequence) gives CDR1 SSHAT and CDR2 FNYEAQ. Spanning cysteine to phenylalanine, the CDR3 consists of 15 amino acids. The sequence is cut down to CDR3 DNA, 45 bases in frame from base 1.